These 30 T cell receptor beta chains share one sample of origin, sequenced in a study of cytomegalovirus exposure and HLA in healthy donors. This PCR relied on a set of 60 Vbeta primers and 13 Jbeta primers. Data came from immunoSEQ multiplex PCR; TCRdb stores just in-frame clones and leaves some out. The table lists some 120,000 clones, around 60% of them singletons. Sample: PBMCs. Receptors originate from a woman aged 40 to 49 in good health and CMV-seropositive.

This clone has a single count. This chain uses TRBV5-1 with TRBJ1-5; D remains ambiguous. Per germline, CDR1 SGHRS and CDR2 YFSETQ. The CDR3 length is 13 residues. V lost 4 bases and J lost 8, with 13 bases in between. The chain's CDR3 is CASSRGSREPQHF. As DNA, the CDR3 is TGCGCCAGCAGCCGAGGCAGTCGAGAGCCCCAGCATTTT.

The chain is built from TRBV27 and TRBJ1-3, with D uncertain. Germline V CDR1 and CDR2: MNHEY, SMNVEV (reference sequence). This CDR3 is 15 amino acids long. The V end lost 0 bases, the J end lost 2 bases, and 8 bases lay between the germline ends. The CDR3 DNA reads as TGTGCCAGCAGTTTATCCGGGTGGGCTGGAAACACCATATATTTT. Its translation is CASSLSGWAGNTIYF.

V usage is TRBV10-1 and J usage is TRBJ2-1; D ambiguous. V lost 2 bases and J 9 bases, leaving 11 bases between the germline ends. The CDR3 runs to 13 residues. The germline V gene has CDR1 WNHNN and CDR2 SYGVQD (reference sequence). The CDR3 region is CASSEDMLGEQFF. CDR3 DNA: TGCGCCAGCAGTGAGGACATGCTGGGTGAGCAGTTCTTC.

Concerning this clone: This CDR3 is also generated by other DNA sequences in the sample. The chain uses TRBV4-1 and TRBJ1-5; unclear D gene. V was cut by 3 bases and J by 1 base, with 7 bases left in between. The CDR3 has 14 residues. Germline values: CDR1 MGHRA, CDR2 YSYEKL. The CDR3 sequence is CASSQLFSNQPQHF. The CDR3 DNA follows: TGCGCCAGCAGCCAGTTATTCAGCAATCAGCCCCAGCATTTT.

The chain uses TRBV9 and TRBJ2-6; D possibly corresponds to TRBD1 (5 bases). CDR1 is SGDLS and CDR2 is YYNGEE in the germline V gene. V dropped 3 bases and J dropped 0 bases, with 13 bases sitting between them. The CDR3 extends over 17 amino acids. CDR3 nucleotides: TGTGCCAGCAGCGCCAACAGGATTAGCTCTGGGGCCAACGTCCTGACTTTC. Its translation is CASSANRISSGANVLTF. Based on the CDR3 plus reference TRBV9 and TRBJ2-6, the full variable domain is DSGVTQTPKHLITATGQRVTLRCSPRSGDLSVYWYQQSLDQGLQFLIQYYNGEERAKGNILERFSAQQFPDLHSELNLSSLELGDSALYFCASSANRISSGANVLTFGAGSRLTVL.

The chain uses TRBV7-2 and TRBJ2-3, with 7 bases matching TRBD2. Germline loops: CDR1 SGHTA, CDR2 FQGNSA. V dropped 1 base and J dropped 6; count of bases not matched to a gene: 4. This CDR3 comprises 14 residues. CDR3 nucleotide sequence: TGTGCCAGCAGCTTAGATCGGCGGGGGGATACGCAGTATTTT. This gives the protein CASSLDRRGDTQYF.

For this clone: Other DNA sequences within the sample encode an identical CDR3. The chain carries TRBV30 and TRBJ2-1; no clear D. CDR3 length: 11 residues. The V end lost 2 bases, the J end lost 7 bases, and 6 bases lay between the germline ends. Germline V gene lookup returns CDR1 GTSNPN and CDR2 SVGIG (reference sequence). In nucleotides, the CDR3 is TGTGCCTGGAGTCCCTCGAATGAGCAGTTCTTC. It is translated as CAWSPSNEQFF. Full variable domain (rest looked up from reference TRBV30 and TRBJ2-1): SQTIHQWPATLVQPVGSPLSLECTVEGTSNPNLYWYRQAAGRGLQLLFYSVGIGQISSEVPQNLSASRPQDRQFILSSKKLLLSDSGFYLCAWSPSNEQFFGPGTRLTVL.

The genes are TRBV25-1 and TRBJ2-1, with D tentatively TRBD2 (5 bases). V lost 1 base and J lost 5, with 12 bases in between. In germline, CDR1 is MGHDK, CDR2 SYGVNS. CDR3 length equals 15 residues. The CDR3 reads CASSESLARDNEQFF. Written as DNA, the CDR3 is TGTGCCAGCAGTGAATCCCTAGCCAGAGACAATGAGCAGTTCTTC.

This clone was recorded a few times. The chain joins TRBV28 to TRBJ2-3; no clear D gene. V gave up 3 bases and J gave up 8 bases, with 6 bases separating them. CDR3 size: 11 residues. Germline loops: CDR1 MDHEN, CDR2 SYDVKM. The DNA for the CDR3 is TGTGCCAGCAGTTTTTCCTCTACGCAGTATTTT. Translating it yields CASSFSSTQYF.

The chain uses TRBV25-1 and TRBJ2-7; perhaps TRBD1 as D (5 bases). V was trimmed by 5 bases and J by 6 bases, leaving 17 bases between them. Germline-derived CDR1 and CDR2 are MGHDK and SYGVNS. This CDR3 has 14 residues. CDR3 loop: CASSTRQPLPEQYF. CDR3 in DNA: TGTGCCAGCAGTACACGACAGCCCCTCCCCGAGCAGTACTTC.

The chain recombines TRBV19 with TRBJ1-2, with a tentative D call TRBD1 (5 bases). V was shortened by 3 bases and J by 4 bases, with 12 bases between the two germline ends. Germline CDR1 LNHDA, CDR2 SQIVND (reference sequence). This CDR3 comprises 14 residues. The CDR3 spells CASSIGGDFYGYTF. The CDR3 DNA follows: TGTGCCAGTAGTATCGGGGGAGACTTCTATGGCTACACCTTC.

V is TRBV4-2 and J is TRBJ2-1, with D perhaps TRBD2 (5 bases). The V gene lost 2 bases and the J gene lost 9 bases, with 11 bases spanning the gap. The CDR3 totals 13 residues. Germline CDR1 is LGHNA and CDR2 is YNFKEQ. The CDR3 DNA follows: TGTGCCAGCAGCCAAATCGGGGAGACTGAGCAGTTCTTC. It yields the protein CASSQIGETEQFF.

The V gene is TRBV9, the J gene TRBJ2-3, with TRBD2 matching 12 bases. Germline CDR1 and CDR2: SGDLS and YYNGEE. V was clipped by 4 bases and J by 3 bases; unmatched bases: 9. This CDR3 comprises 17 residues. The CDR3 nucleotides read TGTGCCAGCAGCTTGACGACACTAGCGGGAGGTACAGATACGCAGTATTTT. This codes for CASSLTTLAGGTDTQYF.

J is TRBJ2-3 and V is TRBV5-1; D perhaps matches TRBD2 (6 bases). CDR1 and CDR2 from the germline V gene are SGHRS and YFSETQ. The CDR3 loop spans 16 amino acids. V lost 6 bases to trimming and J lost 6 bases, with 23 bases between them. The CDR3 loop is CASNAGLYRYGDTQYF. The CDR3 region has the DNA TGCGCCAGCAATGCGGGGCTTTATAGATACGGCGATACGCAGTATTTT.

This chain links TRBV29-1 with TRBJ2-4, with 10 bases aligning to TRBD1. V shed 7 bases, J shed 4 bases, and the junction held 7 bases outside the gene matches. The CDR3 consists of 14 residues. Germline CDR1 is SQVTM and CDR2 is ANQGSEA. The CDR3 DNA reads TGCAGCGGCCAGACAGGGGGCGGGAAAAACATTCAGTACTTC. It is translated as CSGQTGGGKNIQYF.

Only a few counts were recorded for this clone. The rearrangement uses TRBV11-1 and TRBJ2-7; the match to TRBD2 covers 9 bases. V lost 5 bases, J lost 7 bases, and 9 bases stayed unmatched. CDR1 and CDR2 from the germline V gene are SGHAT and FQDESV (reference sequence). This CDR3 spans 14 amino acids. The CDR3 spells CASSHRGRAEEQYF. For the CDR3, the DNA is TGTGCCAGCAGCCACCGCGGGAGGGCCGAAGAGCAGTACTTC.

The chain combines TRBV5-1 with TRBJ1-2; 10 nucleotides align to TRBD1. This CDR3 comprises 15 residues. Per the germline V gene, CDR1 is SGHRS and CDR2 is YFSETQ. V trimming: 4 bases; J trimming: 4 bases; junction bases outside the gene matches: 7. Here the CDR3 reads CASSQDRGLLYGYTF. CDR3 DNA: TGCGCCAGCAGCCAAGACAGGGGGCTTCTCTATGGCTACACCTTC.

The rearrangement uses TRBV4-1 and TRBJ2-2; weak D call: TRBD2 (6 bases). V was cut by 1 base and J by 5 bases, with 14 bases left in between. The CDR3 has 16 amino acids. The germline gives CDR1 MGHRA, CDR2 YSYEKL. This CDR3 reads CASSQANLLATGELFF. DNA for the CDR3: TGCGCCAGCAGCCAAGCAAACCTCCTAGCGACCGGGGAGCTGTTTTTT.

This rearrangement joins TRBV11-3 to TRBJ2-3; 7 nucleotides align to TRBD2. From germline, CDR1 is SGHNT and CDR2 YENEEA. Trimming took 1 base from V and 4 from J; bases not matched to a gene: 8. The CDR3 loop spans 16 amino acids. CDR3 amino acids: CASSLGVAGEADTQYF. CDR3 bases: TGTGCCAGCAGCTTAGGGGTGGCGGGAGAAGCAGATACGCAGTATTTT.

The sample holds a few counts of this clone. CDR3 in amino acids: CASSNGGTITNEQFF. As DNA, the CDR3 is TGTGCCAGTAGCAACGGTGGGACTATAACTAATGAGCAGTTCTTC. V usage is TRBV19 and J usage is TRBJ2-1, with 7 bases matching TRBD2. Germline CDR1 reads LNHDA; CDR2 reads SQIVND (reference sequence). With 6 bases clipped from V and 7 bases from J, the junction kept 12 bases outside the gene matches. CDR3 length equals 15 residues.

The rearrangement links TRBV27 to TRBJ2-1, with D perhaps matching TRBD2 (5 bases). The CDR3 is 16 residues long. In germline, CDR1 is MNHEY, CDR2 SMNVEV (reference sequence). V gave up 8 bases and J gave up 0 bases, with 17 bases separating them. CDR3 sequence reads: CASSDPDWSSYNEQFF. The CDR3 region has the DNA TGTGCCAGCTCAGATCCGGACTGGAGCTCCTACAATGAGCAGTTCTTC.

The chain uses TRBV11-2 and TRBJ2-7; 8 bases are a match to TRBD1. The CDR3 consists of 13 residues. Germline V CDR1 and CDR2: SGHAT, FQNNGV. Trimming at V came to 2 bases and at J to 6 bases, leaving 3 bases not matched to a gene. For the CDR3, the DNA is TGTGCCAGCAGCTTACAGGGGGCGGTCGAGCAGTACTTC. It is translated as CASSLQGAVEQYF.

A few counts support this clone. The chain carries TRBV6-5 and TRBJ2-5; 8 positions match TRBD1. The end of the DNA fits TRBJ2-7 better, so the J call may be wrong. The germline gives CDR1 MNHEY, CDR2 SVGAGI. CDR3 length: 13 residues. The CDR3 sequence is CASSPTGDDEQYF. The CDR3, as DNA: TGTGCCAGCAGTCCGACAGGGGACGACGAGCAGTACTTC.

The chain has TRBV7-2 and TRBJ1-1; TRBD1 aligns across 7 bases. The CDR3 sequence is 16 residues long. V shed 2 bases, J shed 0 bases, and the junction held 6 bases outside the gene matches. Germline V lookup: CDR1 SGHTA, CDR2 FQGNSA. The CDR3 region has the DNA TGTGCCAGCAGCTTACGACAGGGAATCGTGAACACTGAAGCTTTCTTT. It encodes CASSLRQGIVNTEAFF.

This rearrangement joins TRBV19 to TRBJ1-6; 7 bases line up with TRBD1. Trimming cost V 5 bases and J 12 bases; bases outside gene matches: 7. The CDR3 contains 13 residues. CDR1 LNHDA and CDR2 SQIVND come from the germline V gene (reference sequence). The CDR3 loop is CASSPQDREPLHF. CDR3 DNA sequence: TGTGCCAGTAGTCCCCAAGACAGGGAACCCCTCCACTTT.

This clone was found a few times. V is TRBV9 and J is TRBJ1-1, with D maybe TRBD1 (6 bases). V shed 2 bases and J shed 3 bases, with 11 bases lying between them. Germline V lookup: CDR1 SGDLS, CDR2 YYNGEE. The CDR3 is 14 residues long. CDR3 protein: CASSVISGDTEAFF. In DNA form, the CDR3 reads TGTGCCAGCAGCGTCATTTCAGGGGACACTGAAGCTTTCTTT. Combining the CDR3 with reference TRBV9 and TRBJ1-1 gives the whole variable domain DSGVTQTPKHLITATGQRVTLRCSPRSGDLSVYWYQQSLDQGLQFLIQYYNGEERAKGNILERFSAQQFPDLHSELNLSSLELGDSALYFCASSVISGDTEAFFGQGTRLTVV.

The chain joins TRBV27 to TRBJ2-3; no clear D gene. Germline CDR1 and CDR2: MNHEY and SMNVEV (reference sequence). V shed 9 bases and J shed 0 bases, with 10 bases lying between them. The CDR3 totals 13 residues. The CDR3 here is CASSWASTDTQYF. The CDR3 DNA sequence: TGTGCCAGTTCCTGGGCGAGCACAGATACGCAGTATTTT.

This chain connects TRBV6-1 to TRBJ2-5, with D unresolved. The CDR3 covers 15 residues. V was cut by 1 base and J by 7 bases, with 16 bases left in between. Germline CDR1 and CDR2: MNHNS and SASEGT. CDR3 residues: CASSEGASYSGTQYF. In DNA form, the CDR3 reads TGTGCCAGCAGTGAAGGAGCGTCCTACTCGGGGACCCAGTACTTC.

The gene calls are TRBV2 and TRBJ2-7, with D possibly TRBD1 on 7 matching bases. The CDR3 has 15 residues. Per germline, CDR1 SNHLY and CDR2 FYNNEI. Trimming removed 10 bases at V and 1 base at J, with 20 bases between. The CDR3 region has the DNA TGTGCCAACACGGAGGGGGACAGTCGATCCTACGAGCAGTACTTC. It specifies CANTEGDSRSYEQYF.

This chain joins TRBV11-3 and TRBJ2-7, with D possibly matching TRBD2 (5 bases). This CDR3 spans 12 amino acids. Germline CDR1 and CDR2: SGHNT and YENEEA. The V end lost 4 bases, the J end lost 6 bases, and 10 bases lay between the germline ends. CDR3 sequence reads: CASSSQAGEQYF. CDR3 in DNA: TGTGCCAGCAGCTCCCAGGCGGGCGAGCAGTACTTC.